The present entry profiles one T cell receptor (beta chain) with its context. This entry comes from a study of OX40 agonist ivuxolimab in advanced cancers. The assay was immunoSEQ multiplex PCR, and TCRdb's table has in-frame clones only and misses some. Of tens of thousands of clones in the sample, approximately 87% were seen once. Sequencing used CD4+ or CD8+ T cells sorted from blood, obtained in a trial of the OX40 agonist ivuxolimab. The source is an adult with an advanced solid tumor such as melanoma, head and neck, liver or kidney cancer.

CDR3: CASSIGQGAIYEQYF. The CDR3 region has the DNA TGTGCCAGTAGTATAGGCCAGGGGGCCATCTACGAGCAGTACTTC. The genes are TRBV19 and TRBJ2-7, with 8 bases that match TRBD1. Unmatched junction bases numbered 5, after V lost 1 base and J lost 3 bases. The CDR3 has 15 amino acids. The V gene's germline CDR1 is LNHDA and CDR2 SQIVND (reference sequence).